This T cell receptor beta chain was sequenced in a study of T cells in Graves' hyperthyroidism and ophthalmopathy. Study information: Blood was drawn when the patient was first diagnosed and still untreated. Regarding the study as a whole: The majority of expanded thyroid clonotypes above 0.001 also appeared in blood.

The CDR3 is made up of 15 amino acids. CDR1 LGHNA and CDR2 YSLEER come from the germline V gene. Trimming cost V 4 bases and J 7 bases, with 20 bases left between them. Enrolled ophthalmopathy patients presented with a Clinical Activity Score of at least 3, a NOSPECS grade of at least 4, and disease duration under 3 months. Amplified TCR beta CDR3 regions came from RNA transcripts. The HTBI primer set was used in a first-round RT-PCR of the TCR CDR3. From the multiplex PCR reads, TCRdb called clonotypes with MiXCR, one entry per CDR3 protein. The table lists 350,000 or so distinct CDR3 sequences, 15% to 20% of them singletons. This clonotype was observed at least ten times. Its antigen is unknown.

The TCR originated in a woman in her 40s with Graves' ophthalmopathy. The rearrangement links TRBV4-3 to TRBJ2-7, with D perhaps TRBD1 or TRBD2 (5 bases each). The sample consisted of blood. CDR3: CASSPTGDGVGEQYF. The CDR3 DNA is TGCGCCAGCAGCCCCACTGGGGACGGGGTGGGGGAGCAGTACTTC.